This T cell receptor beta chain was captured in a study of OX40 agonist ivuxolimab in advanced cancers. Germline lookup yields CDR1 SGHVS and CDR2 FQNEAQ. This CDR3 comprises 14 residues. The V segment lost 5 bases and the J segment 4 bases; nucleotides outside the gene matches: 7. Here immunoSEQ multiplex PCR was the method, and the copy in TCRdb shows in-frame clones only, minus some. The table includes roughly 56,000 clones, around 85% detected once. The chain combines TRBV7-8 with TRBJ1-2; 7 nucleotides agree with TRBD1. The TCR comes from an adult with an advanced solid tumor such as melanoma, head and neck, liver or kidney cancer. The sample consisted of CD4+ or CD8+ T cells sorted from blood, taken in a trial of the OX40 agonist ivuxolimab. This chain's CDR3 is CASSIRQGRYGYTF. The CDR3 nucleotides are TGTGCCAGCAGCATTCGACAGGGCCGCTATGGCTACACCTTC. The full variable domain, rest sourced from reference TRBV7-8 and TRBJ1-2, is GAGVSQSPRYKVAKRGQDVALRCDPISGHVSLFWYQQALGQGPEFLTYFQNEAQLDKSGLPSDRFFAERPEGSVSTLKIQRTQQEDSAVYLCASSIRQGRYGYTFGSGTRLTVV.